This T cell receptor (beta chain) was sequenced in a study of blood T cell repertoires in COVID-19. Overall study context: Both acute and convalescent COVID-19 samples were obtained from the United States, Italy and Spain.

Per the study methods: Reference gene primer amplification gave nucleated cell count estimates. Sequenced by immunoSEQ multiplex PCR; TCRdb stores in-frame clones only, minus some. From that table come the V and J calls and clone size; the DNA was used to work out D and trimming. The table lists 140,000 to 150,000 clones, around nine tenths of them singletons. CDR3 length: 16 residues. Germline assignment: CDR1 MDHEN and CDR2 SYDVKM. Between the trimmed V and J ends, which lost 4 bases and 0 bases, there was a span of 14 bases. The sample was peripheral blood. The clonotype was recovered from a woman in her fifties or sixties with active or convalescent COVID-19. This rearrangement joins TRBV28 to TRBJ2-3; no definite D call. In DNA form, the CDR3 reads TGTGCCAGCAGTTCCATTCTACCAACCAGCACAGATACGCAGTATTTT. This codes for CASSSILPTSTDTQYF. The variable domain in full, completed from reference TRBV28 and TRBJ2-3, reads DVKVTQSSRYLVKRTGEKVFLECVQDMDHENMFWYRQDPGLGLRLIYFSYDVKMKEKGDIPEGYSVSREKKERFSLILESASTNQTSMYLCASSSILPTSTDTQYFGPGTRLTVL.